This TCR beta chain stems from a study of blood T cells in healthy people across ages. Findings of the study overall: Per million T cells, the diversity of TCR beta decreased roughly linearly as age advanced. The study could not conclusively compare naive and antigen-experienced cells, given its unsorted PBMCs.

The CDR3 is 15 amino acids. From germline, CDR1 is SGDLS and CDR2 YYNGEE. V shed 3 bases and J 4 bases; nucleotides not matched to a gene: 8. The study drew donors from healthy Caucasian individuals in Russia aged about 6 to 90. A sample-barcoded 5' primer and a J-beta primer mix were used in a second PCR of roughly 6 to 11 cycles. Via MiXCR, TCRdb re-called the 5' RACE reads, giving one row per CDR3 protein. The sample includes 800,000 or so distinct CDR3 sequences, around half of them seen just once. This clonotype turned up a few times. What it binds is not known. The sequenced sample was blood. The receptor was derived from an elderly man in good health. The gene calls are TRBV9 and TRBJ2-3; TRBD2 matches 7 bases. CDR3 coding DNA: TGTGCCAGCAGCGACCCGGGACTACGTTCAGATACGCAGTATTTT. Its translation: CASSDPGLRSDTQYF.